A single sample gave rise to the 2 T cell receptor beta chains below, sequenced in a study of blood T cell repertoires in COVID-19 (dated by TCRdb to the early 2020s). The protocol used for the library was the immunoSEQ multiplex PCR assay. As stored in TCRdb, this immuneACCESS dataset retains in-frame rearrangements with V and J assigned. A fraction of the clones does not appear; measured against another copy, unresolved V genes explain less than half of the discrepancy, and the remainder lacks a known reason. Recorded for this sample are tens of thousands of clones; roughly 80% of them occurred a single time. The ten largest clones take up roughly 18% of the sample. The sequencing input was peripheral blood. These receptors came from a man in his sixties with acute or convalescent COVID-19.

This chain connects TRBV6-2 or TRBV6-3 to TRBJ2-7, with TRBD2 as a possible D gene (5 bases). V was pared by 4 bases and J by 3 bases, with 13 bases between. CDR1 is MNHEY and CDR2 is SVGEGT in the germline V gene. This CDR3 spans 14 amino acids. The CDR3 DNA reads TGTGCCAGCAGTTCTAACGGGAACTTCTACGAGCAGTACTTC. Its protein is CASSSNGNFYEQYF.

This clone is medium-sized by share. DNA of the CDR3: TGCGCCAGCAGCCAATGGGGCTCCTATTCACCCCTCCACTTT. Translating gives CASSQWGSYSPLHF. V is TRBV4-1 and J is TRBJ1-6; D is possibly TRBD1 (5 bases). CDR3 length equals 14 residues. The germline V gene encodes CDR1 MGHRA and CDR2 YSYEKL. V was clipped by 2 bases and J by 8 bases, with 10 bases between them.